This section outlines one T cell receptor (beta chain) sequence together with its context. This clone was counted once. Its specific antigen is unknown. No per-base quality is available; no much larger clone lies one base away. The data were obtained in a study of shared clonotypes between healthy human individuals (dated by TCRdb to 2020 to 2022). In the study overall: Three men and a couple of women, aged 18 to 49 years, made up the cohort. For each donor, CD4 naive and CD4 memory were each given three plates, CD8 naive was given two plates, and CD8 memory was given one plate. The study deeply sequenced blood TCR repertoires of several healthy adults to estimate repertoire size and the extent of clonotype sharing between individuals. To increase sequencing depth and limit assay-specific biases, different laboratories used diverse techniques to prepare libraries and sequence TCR repertoires. Each donor's leukapheresis produced roughly between roughly 0.85 and 10 billion PBMCs. Study-wide findings and limitations: Clonotypes shared by all four sorted-subset donors showed higher generation probabilities than non-shared clonotypes. Only blood was sampled, and tissue TCR repertoires likely differ from those in blood. The small number of donors limited the genetic and exposure-history diversity represented. When a few donors were compared, the shared fraction of clonotypes was about 5.4% for naive CD4, 3.5% to 4% for naive CD8, 2.3% for memory CD4, and approximately 0.4% for memory CD8. Pairwise subsampling led to the expectation that sequencing depth would affect the degree of clonotype sharing among donors. Estimated clonotype richness was generally larger for naive than for memory subsets. Incomplete sequencing was indicated by rarefaction of sorted-subset datasets, despite the large sequencing depth.

TCR CDR3 regions were amplified from genomic DNA by multiplex PCR using the deep immunoSEQ assay. For each cell subset, the extracted genomic DNA was distributed evenly across all wells of several immunoSEQ 96-well plates, and each plate served as one replicate. For sorted subsets, around 200 ng genomic DNA, equal to tens of thousands of T cell genomes, was loaded into each replicate PCR. Purified libraries were measured with a Qubit 3.0 fluorometer, size-checked on a Bioanalyzer 2100, and measured again with the KAPA Library Quantification kit. Every immunoSEQ 96-well plate was sequenced on a separate single-read 150-cycle Illumina NextSeq 550 flow cell. Per the authors' processing: The immunoSEQ output contained only junctional sequences without quality scores, so filtering could not match that applied to full-length reads. Sequences were annotated with PyIR, a Python wrapper for IgBLAST v1.9, using IMGT germline references to assign V/J genes and CDR3. Reads were removed for weak V/J assignments (E-value above 1e-6), missing CDR3, stop codons, out-of-frame junctions, or ambiguous translated residues. V3J clonotypes were defined as sequences sharing the same inferred V gene, J gene, and CDR3 amino acid sequence. To compute the percentage overlap between repertoires, the number of shared unique clonotypes was divided by the size of the smaller repertoire. Repertoire richness was assessed with RTK rarefaction, the Chao1 estimator, and Recon v2.1 estimates of unobserved clonotypes. OLGA was used to compute generation probabilities for all TCRbeta clonotypes that the gDNA method yielded from a handful of donors. TCRdb obtained this table from immuneACCESS and retained in-frame rearrangements with V and J assigned. These tables miss some clones; where compared with another copy, unresolved V genes account for less than half of the shortfall, and the remainder is unexplained. V, J and clone size are those of that table, while D and trimming were read from the DNA. The sample table holds approximately 2,200,000 clones, of which about 92% were seen once. The top ten clonotypes cover approximately 1.7% of the sample.

For the CD8 naive samples, CD45RO-negative cells were positively selected for CCR7, yielding a CD45RA+CCR7+ population from which TemRA cells were excluded. Healthy HIV-negative adults with no recently reported acute infections or vaccinations were included as donors. Only Caucasian adults living in Nashville, Tennessee, USA were represented among the donors. After blood collection by leukapheresis, PBMCs were isolated using Ficoll-Histopaque density gradient centrifugation and then cryopreserved in the vapor phase of liquid nitrogen. Analytical flow cytometry was used to check the purity and quantity of every magnetically sorted T cell population. Genomic DNA was isolated from every sorted fraction and measured by UV absorbance on a Nanodrop 2000c. V is trimmed back by 3 bases and J by 5 bases, and the junction contains 15 bases that no gene match accounts for. The germline V gene provides CDR1 SGHAT and CDR2 FQNNGV. The CDR3 sequence holds 17 residues, the cysteine and phenylalanine included. Kept here is only the CDR3 DNA, which spans 51 bases and is read in frame from base 1.

This clonotype was sampled from a man in his late teens or twenties in good health. Some clones in this sample may be carry-over from other donors' samples. Recombination linked TRBV11-2 to TRBJ2-7; TRBD2 agrees with 8 junctional bases. Sample: naive CD8+ T cells from PBMCs. The sample's cell subset or site label, decoded: CD45RA+CCR7+. CDR3 reads: CASSLRFWTRGRHEQYF. The DNA sequence is TGTGCCAGCAGCTTGAGGTTTTGGACTCGCGGGAGGCACGAGCAGTACTTC.